A selection of T cell receptor beta chains follows, all from one sample in a study of blood T cell repertoires in COVID-19. The method was immunoSEQ multiplex PCR; TCRdb's version includes in-frame clones alone and lacks a portion of them. Of 85,000 to 100,000 clones in the sample, 81% are singletons; the top ten hold 4% to 6%. The sample taken for sequencing was peripheral blood. The receptors stem from an elderly man with COVID-19, enrolled during active disease. Both conserved end residues are part of each CDR3. A D gene is named only where the DNA matches it firmly. Clone size appears in some rows only: once, few, many, or a class for an expanded clone.

D: TRBD1; J: TRBJ1-4; V: TRBV5-1; size: .; CDR3: CASSSTHGTGNEKLFF; DNA: TGCGCCAGCAGCTCCACCCACGGGACAGGAAATGAAAAACTGTTTTTT
D: TRBD1; J: TRBJ1-1; V: TRBV28; size: .; CDR3: CASRTGAWEAFF; DNA: TGTGCCAGCAGAACAGGGGCTTGGGAAGCTTTCTTT
D: TRBD1; J: TRBJ1-2; V: TRBV5-6; size: .; CDR3: CASSWINRGAEGYTF; DNA: TGTGCCAGCAGCTGGATTAACAGGGGGGCAGAAGGCTACACCTTC
D: .; J: TRBJ2-1; V: TRBV5-1; size: .; CDR3: CASSLQGENEQFF; DNA: TGCGCCAGCAGCTTGCAGGGCGAGAATGAGCAGTTCTTC
D: .; J: TRBJ2-2; V: TRBV7-2; size: .; CDR3: CASSLLTGELFF; DNA: TGTGCCAGCAGCTTACTAACCGGGGAGCTGTTTTTT
D: .; J: TRBJ2-5; V: TRBV2; size: .; CDR3: CASSVEGGEETQYF; DNA: TGTGCCAGCAGTGTTGAGGGGGGGGAAGAGACCCAGTACTTC
D: .; J: TRBJ1-1; V: TRBV28; size: .; CDR3: CASSSPGRTEAFF; DNA: TGTGCCAGCAGTTCCCCCGGTCGAACTGAAGCTTTCTTT
D: .; J: TRBJ1-5; V: TRBV12-2; size: few; CDR3: CASRSHRSNQPQHF; DNA: TGTGCAAGTCGCTCCCACAGAAGCAATCAGCCCCAGCATTTT
D: .; J: TRBJ2-1; V: TRBV4-1; size: .; CDR3: CANGRGSSYNEQFF; DNA: TGCGCCAACGGGCGAGGGAGCTCCTACAATGAGCAGTTCTTC
D: .; J: TRBJ1-4; V: TRBV1; size: once; CDR3: CTSSQDPAGLYNEKLFF; DNA: TGCACCAGCAGCCAAGATCCGGCAGGACTTTATAATGAAAAACTGTTTTTT
D: .; J: TRBJ1-1; V: TRBV2; size: .; CDR3: CASTPTEMNTEAFF; DNA: TGTGCCAGCACCCCGACGGAGATGAACACTGAAGCTTTCTTT
D: .; J: TRBJ2-7; V: TRBV7-9; size: .; CDR3: CASSPGISSYEQYF; DNA: TGTGCCAGCAGCCCAGGGATTAGCTCCTACGAGCAGTACTTC
D: TRBD2; J: TRBJ2-7; V: TRBV5-1; size: .; CDR3: CASSPTSGRPREQYF; DNA: TGCGCCAGCAGCCCTACTAGCGGGAGGCCTCGCGAGCAGTACTTC
D: .; J: TRBJ2-7; V: TRBV6-6; size: .; CDR3: CASSYSVYEQYF; DNA: TGTGCCAGCAGTTACTCCGTGTACGAGCAGTACTTC
D: .; J: TRBJ2-1; V: TRBV18; size: .; CDR3: CASSSNRFDEQFF; DNA: TGTGCCAGCTCATCTAACAGGTTCGATGAGCAGTTCTTC
D: TRBD1; J: TRBJ1-1; V: TRBV6-2/TRBV6-3; size: .; CDR3: CASSYGGGTGANTEAFF; DNA: TGTGCCAGCAGTTATGGAGGAGGGACAGGAGCGAACACTGAAGCTTTCTTT
D: .; J: TRBJ2-3; V: TRBV3-1/TRBV3-2; size: .; CDR3: CASSPGADTQYF; DNA: TGTGCCAGCAGCCCTGGAGCGGATACGCAGTATTTT
D: TRBD1; J: TRBJ2-3; V: TRBV6-5; size: once; CDR3: CASSYRQGTAADTQYF; DNA: TGTGCCAGCAGTTATAGACAGGGTACGGCCGCAGATACGCAGTATTTT
D: TRBD2; J: TRBJ2-3; V: TRBV2; size: .; CDR3: CASSDTSGGTDTQYF; DNA: TGTGCCAGCAGTGACACTAGCGGGGGGACAGATACGCAGTATTTT
D: TRBD2; J: TRBJ2-3; V: TRBV28; size: once; CDR3: CASSRPLAGGLFSTDTQYF; DNA: TGTGCCAGCAGTCGCCCTCTAGCGGGAGGGCTTTTCAGCACAGATACGCAGTATTTT
D: TRBD1; J: TRBJ1-1; V: TRBV4-3; size: .; CDR3: CASRDRGHTEAFF; DNA: TGCGCCAGCAGGGACAGGGGACACACTGAAGCTTTCTTT
D: .; J: TRBJ2-5; V: TRBV30; size: .; CDR3: CAWSVRVETQYF; DNA: TGTGCCTGGAGTGTACGGGTGGAGACCCAGTACTTC
D: TRBD1; J: TRBJ1-2; V: TRBV9; size: few; CDR3: CASSPGGTGYNYGYTF; DNA: TGTGCCAGCAGCCCTGGCGGGACAGGTTATAACTATGGCTACACCTTC
D: TRBD1; J: TRBJ1-5; V: TRBV19; size: .; CDR3: CASSRDREVNQPQHF; DNA: TGTGCCAGTAGTCGGGACAGGGAAGTGAATCAGCCCCAGCATTTT
D: TRBD2; J: TRBJ2-3; V: TRBV5-6; size: .; CDR3: CASSGGTSGRFFSSQYF; DNA: TGTGCCAGCAGCGGAGGGACTAGCGGGAGGTTCTTCTCCTCGCAGTATTTT
D: TRBD1; J: TRBJ2-5; V: TRBV23-1; size: .; CDR3: CASSQGGQGARETQYF; DNA: TGCGCCAGCAGTCAAGGGGGACAGGGGGCGCGGGAGACCCAGTACTTC
D: .; J: TRBJ2-3; V: TRBV5-6; size: .; CDR3: CASSFSPSTDTQYF; DNA: TGTGCCAGCAGCTTCTCTCCGAGCACAGATACGCAGTATTTT
D: .; J: TRBJ1-2; V: TRBV3-1/TRBV3-2; size: .; CDR3: CASTPRELNHGYTF; DNA: TGTGCCAGCACCCCAAGGGAGTTGAATCATGGCTACACCTTC
D: TRBD1; J: TRBJ2-2; V: TRBV27; size: .; CDR3: CASSRQGGTGELFF; DNA: TGTGCCAGCAGCCGACAGGGGGGCACCGGGGAGCTGTTTTTT
D: TRBD2; J: TRBJ2-2; V: TRBV28; size: .; CDR3: CASSFTSGGGELFF; DNA: TGTGCCAGCAGTTTCACTAGCGGGGGCGGGGAGCTGTTTTTT
D: TRBD1; J: TRBJ2-7; V: TRBV7-2; size: .; CDR3: CASSPVPDRTGSEQYF; DNA: TGTGCCAGCAGCCCAGTCCCGGACAGGACTGGTTCCGAGCAGTACTTC
D: .; J: TRBJ1-5; V: TRBV6-1; size: .; CDR3: CASSESTGLYQPQHF; DNA: TGTGCCAGCAGTGAATCAACAGGGCTGTATCAGCCCCAGCATTTT
D: TRBD2; J: TRBJ2-5; V: TRBV5-1; size: .; CDR3: CASSLSGGFMETQYF; DNA: TGCGCCAGCAGCTTGAGCGGGGGGTTTATGGAGACCCAGTACTTC
D: .; J: TRBJ1-1; V: TRBV30; size: .; CDR3: CAWGWAANTEAFF; DNA: TGTGCCTGGGGGTGGGCCGCCAACACTGAAGCTTTCTTT
D: TRBD1; J: TRBJ2-1; V: TRBV5-6; size: .; CDR3: CASSLPGQGSEREQFF; DNA: TGTGCCAGCAGCCTACCGGGACAGGGGTCCGAACGGGAGCAGTTCTTC
D: .; J: TRBJ1-4; V: TRBV5-1; size: few; CDR3: CASSFLGATNEKLFF; DNA: TGCGCCAGCAGCTTCCTCGGGGCAACTAATGAAAAACTGTTTTTT
D: TRBD1; J: TRBJ1-2; V: TRBV29-1; size: .; CDR3: CSVEMLTGDGYTF; DNA: TGCAGCGTTGAAATGTTGACAGGGGATGGCTACACCTTC
D: TRBD1; J: TRBJ2-6; V: TRBV18; size: .; CDR3: CASSPPGQGPSGANVLTF; DNA: TGTGCCAGCTCACCTCCGGGACAGGGGCCGTCTGGGGCCAACGTCCTGACTTTC
D: TRBD1; J: TRBJ1-1; V: TRBV7-8; size: .; CDR3: CASSPWTGVNTEAFF; DNA: TGTGCCAGCAGCCCTTGGACAGGGGTGAACACTGAAGCTTTCTTT
D: TRBD2; J: TRBJ2-7; V: TRBV30; size: .; CDR3: CAWKLASSSYEQYF; DNA: TGTGCCTGGAAACTAGCGAGCTCTTCCTACGAGCAGTACTTC
D: .; J: TRBJ1-5; V: TRBV9; size: .; CDR3: CASSPRGDSGQPQHF; DNA: TGTGCCAGCAGCCCCCGCGGGGACTCCGGTCAGCCCCAGCATTTT
D: .; J: TRBJ1-1; V: TRBV5-1; size: few; CDR3: CASSLEQANTEAFF; DNA: TGCGCCAGCAGCTTGGAACAGGCGAACACTGAAGCTTTCTTT
D: TRBD1; J: TRBJ2-7; V: TRBV18; size: .; CDR3: CASSPSGQGYEQYF; DNA: TGTGCCAGCTCACCCTCGGGACAGGGCTACGAGCAGTACTTC
D: TRBD1; J: TRBJ2-1; V: TRBV29-1; size: .; CDR3: CSVEGTGGNEQFF; DNA: TGCAGCGTTGAAGGGACAGGGGGTAATGAGCAGTTCTTC
D: TRBD1; J: TRBJ2-3; V: TRBV4-1; size: .; CDR3: CASSPETGGGLLGTDTQYF; DNA: TGCGCCAGCAGCCCAGAGACAGGGGGCGGGTTATTGGGCACAGATACGCAGTATTTT
D: .; J: TRBJ1-5; V: TRBV21-1; size: once; CDR3: CASSKYLEGQVDQPQHF; DNA: TGTGCCAGCAGCAAATATCTTGAGGGACAGGTTGATCAGCCCCAGCATTTT